This TCR beta chain is drawn from a study of cytomegalovirus exposure and HLA in healthy donors. Profiled with immunoSEQ multiplex PCR; TCRdb holds only in-frame clones, not every one. Here the sample spans roughly 150,000 clones, 82% being singletons. The germline gives CDR1 SGHAT, CDR2 FQNNGV. The CDR3 totals 12 residues. With 8 bases removed from V and 1 base from J, the gap between germline ends came to 9 bases. This clone was found once. The sample taken for sequencing was PBMCs. This receptor was obtained from a man aged 25 to 40 in good health and CMV-seropositive. The chain has TRBV11-2 and TRBJ2-7; D unclear. The DNA of the CDR3 is TGTGCCAGCGGTAGCCAGTCCTACGAGCAGTACTTC. Its protein product is CASGSQSYEQYF.